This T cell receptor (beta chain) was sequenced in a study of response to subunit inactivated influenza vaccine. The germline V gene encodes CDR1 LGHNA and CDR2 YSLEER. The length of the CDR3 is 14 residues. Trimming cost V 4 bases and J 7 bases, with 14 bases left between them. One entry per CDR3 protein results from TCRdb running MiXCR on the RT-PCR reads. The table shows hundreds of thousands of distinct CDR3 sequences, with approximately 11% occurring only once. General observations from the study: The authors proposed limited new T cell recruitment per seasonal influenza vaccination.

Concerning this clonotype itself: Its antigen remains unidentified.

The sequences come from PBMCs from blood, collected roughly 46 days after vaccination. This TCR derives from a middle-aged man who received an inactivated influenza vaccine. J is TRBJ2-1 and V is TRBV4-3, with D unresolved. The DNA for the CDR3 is TGCGCCAGCAGCCCTCTGCCCCCGGCTAATGAGCAGTTCTTC. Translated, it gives CASSPLPPANEQFF.